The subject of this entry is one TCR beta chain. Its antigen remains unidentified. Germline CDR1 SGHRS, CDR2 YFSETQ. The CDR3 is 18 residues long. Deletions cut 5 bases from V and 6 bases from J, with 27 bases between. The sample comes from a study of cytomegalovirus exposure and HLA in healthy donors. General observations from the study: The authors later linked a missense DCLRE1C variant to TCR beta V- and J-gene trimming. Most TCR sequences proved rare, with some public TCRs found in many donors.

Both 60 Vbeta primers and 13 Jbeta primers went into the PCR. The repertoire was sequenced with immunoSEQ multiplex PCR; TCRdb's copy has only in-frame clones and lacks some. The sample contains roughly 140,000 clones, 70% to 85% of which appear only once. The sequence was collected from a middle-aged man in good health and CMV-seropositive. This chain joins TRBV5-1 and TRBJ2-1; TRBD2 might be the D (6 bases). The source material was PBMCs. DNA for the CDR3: TGCGCCAGCAGGTATAAAACTTGGAGGAGGGGCCTCGGCAATGAGCAGTTCTTC. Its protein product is CASRYKTWRRGLGNEQFF. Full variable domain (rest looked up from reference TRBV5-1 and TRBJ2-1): KAGVTQTPRYLIKTRGQQVTLSCSPISGHRSVSWYQQTPGQGLQFLFEYFSETQRNKGNFPGRFSGRQFSNSRSEMNVSTLELGDSALYLCASRYKTWRRGLGNEQFFGPGTRLTVL.